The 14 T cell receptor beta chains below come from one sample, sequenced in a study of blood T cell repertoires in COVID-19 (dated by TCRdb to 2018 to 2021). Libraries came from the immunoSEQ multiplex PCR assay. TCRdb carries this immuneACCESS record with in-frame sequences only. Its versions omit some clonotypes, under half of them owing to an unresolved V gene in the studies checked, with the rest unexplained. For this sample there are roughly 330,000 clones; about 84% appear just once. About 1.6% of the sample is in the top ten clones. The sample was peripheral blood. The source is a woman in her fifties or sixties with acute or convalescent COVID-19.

This chain's CDR3 is CASRSRQGTNYGYTF. CDR3 bases: TGCGCCAGCAGATCCCGACAGGGCACTAACTATGGCTACACCTTC. The chain couples TRBV5-1 to TRBJ1-2; 7 bases line up with TRBD1. The CDR3 runs to 15 residues. Looked up from germline, CDR1 is SGHRS and CDR2 is YFSETQ. V lost 5 bases and J lost 0; bases outside the gene matches: 7.

The CDR3 DNA is TGTGCCAGCAGTTCGACAGGTAGCTCCTATAATTCACCCCTCCACTTT. This encodes CASSSTGSSYNSPLHF. V is TRBV28 and J is TRBJ1-6; TRBD1 might be the D (6 bases). CDR1 MDHEN and CDR2 SYDVKM come from the germline V gene. CDR3 length: 16 residues. V was trimmed by 4 bases and J by 0 bases, leaving 10 bases between them.

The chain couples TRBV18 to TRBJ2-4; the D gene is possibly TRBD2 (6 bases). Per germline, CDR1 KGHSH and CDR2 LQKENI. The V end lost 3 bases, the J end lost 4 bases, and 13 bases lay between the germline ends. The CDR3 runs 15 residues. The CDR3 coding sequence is TGTGCCAGCTCACCCCCTAACGGGAGAAAAAACATTCAGTACTTC. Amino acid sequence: CASSPPNGRKNIQYF.

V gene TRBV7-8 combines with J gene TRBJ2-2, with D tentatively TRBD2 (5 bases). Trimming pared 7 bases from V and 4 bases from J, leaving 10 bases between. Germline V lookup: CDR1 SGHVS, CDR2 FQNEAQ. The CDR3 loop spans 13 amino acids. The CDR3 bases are TGTGCCAGCATGAGAGCGGTCACCGGGGAGCTGTTTTTT. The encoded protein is CASMRAVTGELFF.

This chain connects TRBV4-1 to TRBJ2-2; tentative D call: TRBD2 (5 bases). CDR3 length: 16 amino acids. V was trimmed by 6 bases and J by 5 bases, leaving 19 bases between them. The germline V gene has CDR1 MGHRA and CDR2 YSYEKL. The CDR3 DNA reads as TGCGCCAGCAGTGAAGTGTGGACTCCTGGGACCGGGGAGCTGTTTTTT. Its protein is CASSEVWTPGTGELFF.

The chain's CDR3 is CASSSGTSPGTQYF. DNA of the CDR3: TGTGCCAGCAGTTCGGGGACATCTCCGGGGACCCAGTACTTC. The rearrangement uses TRBV28 and TRBJ2-5; D might be TRBD1 (6 bases). V was cut by 4 bases and J by 7 bases, with 16 bases left in between. Germline loops: CDR1 MDHEN, CDR2 SYDVKM. The CDR3 has 14 amino acids.

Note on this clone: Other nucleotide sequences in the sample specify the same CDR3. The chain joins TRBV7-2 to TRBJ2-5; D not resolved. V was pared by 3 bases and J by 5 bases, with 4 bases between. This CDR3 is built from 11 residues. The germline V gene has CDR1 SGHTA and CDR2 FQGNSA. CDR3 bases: TGTGCCAGCAGCTTCCGGGAGACCCAGTACTTC. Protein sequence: CASSFRETQYF.

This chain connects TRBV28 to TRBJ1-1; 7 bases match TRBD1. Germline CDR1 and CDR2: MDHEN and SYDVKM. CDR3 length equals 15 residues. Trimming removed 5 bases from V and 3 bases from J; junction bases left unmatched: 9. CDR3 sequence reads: CASSPHRGGDTEAFF. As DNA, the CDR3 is TGTGCCAGCAGTCCACACAGGGGAGGTGACACTGAAGCTTTCTTT. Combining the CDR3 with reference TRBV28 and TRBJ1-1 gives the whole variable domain DVKVTQSSRYLVKRTGEKVFLECVQDMDHENMFWYRQDPGLGLRLIYFSYDVKMKEKGDIPEGYSVSREKKERFSLILESASTNQTSMYLCASSPHRGGDTEAFFGQGTRLTVV.

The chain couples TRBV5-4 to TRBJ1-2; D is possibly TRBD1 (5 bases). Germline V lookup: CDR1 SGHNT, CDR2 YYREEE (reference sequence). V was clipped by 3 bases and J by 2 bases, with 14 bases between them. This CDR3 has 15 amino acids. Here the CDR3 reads CASSWTLGGNYGYTF. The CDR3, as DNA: TGTGCCAGCAGCTGGACCCTGGGGGGAAACTATGGCTACACCTTC.

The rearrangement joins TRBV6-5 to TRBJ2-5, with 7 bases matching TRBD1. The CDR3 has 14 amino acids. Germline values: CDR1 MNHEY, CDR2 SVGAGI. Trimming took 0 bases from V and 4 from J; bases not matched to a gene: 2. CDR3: CASSYSDRVETQYF. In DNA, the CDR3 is TGTGCCAGCAGTTACTCAGACAGGGTAGAGACCCAGTACTTC.

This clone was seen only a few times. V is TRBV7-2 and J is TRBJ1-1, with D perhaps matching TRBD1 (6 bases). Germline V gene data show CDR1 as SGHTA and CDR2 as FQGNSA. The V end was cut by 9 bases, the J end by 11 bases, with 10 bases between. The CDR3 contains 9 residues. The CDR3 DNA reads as TGTGCCAGACAGGGAGGGGCTTTCTTT. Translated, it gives CARQGGAFF.

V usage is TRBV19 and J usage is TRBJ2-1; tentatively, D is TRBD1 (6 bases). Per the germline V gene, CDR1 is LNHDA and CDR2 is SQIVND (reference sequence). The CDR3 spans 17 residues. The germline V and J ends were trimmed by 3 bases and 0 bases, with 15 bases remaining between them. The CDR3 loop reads CASSISWGRGSYNEQFF. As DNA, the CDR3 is TGTGCCAGTAGTATTTCGTGGGGCAGGGGCTCCTACAATGAGCAGTTCTTC.

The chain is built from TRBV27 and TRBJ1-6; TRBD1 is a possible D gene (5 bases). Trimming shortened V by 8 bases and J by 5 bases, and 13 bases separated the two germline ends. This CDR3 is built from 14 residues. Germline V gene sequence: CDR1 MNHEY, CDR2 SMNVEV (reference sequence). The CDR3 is CASWGLGNNSPLHF. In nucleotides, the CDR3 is TGTGCCAGCTGGGGACTCGGAAATAATTCACCCCTCCACTTT.

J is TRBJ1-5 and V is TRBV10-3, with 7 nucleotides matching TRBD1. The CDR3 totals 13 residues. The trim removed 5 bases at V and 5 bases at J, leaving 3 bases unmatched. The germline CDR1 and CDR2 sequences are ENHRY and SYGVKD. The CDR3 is CAISQGVDQPQHF. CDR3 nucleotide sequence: TGTGCCATCAGTCAGGGGGTCGATCAGCCCCAGCATTTT.